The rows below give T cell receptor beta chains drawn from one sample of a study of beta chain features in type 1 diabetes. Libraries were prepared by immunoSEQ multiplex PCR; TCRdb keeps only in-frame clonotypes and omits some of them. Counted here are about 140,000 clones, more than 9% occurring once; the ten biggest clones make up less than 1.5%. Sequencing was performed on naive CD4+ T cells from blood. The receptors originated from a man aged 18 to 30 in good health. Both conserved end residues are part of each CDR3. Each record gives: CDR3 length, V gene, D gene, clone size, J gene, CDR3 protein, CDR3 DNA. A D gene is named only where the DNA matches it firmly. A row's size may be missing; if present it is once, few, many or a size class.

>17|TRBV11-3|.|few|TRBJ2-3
CASSLGLSPTSTDTQYF
TGTGCCAGCAGCTTAGGATTGTCTCCAACTAGCACAGATACGCAGTATTTT
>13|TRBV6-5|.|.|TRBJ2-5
CASTGGTEETQYF
TGTGCCAGCACCGGCGGGACTGAGGAGACCCAGTACTTC
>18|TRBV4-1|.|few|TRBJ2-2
CASRENLGVLRSTGELFF
TGCGCCAGCAGGGAGAACCTCGGGGTTCTGAGGTCCACCGGGGAGCTGTTTTTT
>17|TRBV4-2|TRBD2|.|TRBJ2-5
CASSQGHTSGGQETQYF
TGTGCCAGCAGCCAAGGCCACACTAGCGGGGGGCAAGAGACCCAGTACTTC
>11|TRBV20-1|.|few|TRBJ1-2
CSAIGGRGYTF
TGCAGTGCTATTGGGGGCCGCGGCTACACCTTC
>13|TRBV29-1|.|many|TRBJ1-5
CSVGRGSNQPQHF
TGCAGCGTCGGCAGGGGAAGCAATCAGCCCCAGCATTTT
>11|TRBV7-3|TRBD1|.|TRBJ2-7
CASGTGTEQYF
TGTGCCAGCGGGACAGGGACCGAGCAGTACTTC
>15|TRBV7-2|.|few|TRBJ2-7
CASSPQFGGEREQYF
TGTGCCAGCAGCCCCCAGTTTGGAGGGGAGCGCGAGCAGTACTTC
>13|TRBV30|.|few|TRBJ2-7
CAWSRQGGYEQYF
TGTGCCTGGAGTCGGCAGGGCGGCTACGAGCAGTACTTC
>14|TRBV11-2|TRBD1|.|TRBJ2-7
CASSPGQGTYEQYF
TGTGCCAGCAGCCCCGGACAGGGCACCTACGAGCAGTACTTC
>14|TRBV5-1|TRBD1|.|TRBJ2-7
CASHRGQGIHEQYF
TGCGCCAGCCACCGAGGACAGGGGATCCACGAGCAGTACTTC
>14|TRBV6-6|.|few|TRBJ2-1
CASSQGAAMNEQFF
TGTGCCAGCAGCCAAGGGGCAGCTATGAATGAGCAGTTCTTC
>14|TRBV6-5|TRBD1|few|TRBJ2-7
CASSTDRGSYEQYF
TGTGCCAGCAGTACCGACAGGGGGTCCTACGAGCAGTACTTC
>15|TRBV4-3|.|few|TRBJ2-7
CASSHLRTGTYEQYF
TGCGCCAGCAGTCACCTCCGAACAGGGACCTACGAGCAGTACTTC
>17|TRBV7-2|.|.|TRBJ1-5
CASSLAATGAISGPQHF
TGTGCCAGCAGCTTAGCGGCGACAGGTGCAATCAGTGGGCCCCAGCATTTT
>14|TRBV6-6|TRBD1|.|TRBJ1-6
CASKWAGGNSPLHF
TGTGCCAGCAAATGGGCAGGGGGAAATTCACCCCTCCACTTT
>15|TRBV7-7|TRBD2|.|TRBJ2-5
CASSLWPSGQETQYF
TGTGCCAGCAGCTTATGGCCTAGCGGGCAAGAGACCCAGTACTTC
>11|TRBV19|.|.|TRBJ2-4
CASSSSVIQYF
TGTGCCAGTAGCTCTAGTGTCATTCAGTACTTC
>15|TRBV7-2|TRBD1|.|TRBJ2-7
CASSLEGQRAYEQYF
TGTGCCAGCAGCTTAGAGGGACAGAGAGCCTACGAGCAGTACTTC
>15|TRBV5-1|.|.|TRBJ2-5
CASSASTGSGETQYF
TGCGCCAGCAGCGCCTCCACAGGGTCGGGAGAGACCCAGTACTTC
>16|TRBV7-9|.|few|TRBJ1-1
CASSLGVGRLNTEAFF
TGTGCCAGCAGCTTAGGAGTAGGCAGGTTGAACACTGAAGCTTTCTTT
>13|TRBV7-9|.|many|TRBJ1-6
CASVGDGDSPLHF
TGTGCCAGCGTGGGAGACGGCGATTCACCCCTCCACTTT
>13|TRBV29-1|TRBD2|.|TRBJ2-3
CSVAGGQGDTQYF
TGCAGCGTTGCGGGGGGGCAGGGAGATACGCAGTATTTT
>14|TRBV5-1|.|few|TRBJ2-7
CASSLVGQNYEQYF
TGCGCCAGCAGCTTGGTAGGACAGAACTACGAGCAGTACTTC
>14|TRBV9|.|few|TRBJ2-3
CASSARGGADTQYF
TGTGCCAGCAGCGCCAGAGGGGGTGCAGATACGCAGTATTTT
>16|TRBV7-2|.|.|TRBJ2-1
CASSLAGGPLGNEQFF
TGTGCCAGCAGCTTAGCGGGGGGGCCGTTAGGCAATGAGCAGTTCTTC
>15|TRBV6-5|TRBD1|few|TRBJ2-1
CASSSRGLSYNEQFF
TGTGCCAGCAGTAGCAGGGGGCTATCCTACAATGAGCAGTTCTTC
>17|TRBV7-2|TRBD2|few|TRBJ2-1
CASSFQTSGGSYNEQFF
TGTGCCAGCAGCTTTCAAACTAGCGGAGGCTCCTACAATGAGCAGTTCTTC
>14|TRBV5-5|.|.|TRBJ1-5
CASSLVFGNQPQHF
TGTGCCAGCAGCTTGGTCTTCGGCAATCAGCCCCAGCATTTT
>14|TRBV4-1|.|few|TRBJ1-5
CASSLFLAHQPQHF
TGCGCCAGCAGCCTCTTCCTGGCTCATCAGCCCCAGCATTTT
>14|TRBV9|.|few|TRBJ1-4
CASSVGPIREKLFF
TGTGCCAGCAGCGTAGGGCCAATTCGCGAAAAACTGTTTTTT
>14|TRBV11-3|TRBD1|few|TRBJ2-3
CASSRRQGQDTQYF
TGTGCCAGCAGCCGGCGACAGGGGCAAGATACGCAGTATTTT
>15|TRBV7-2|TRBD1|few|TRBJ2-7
CASSLTRQGAHEQYF
TGTGCCAGCAGCCTCACCCGACAGGGGGCCCACGAGCAGTACTTC
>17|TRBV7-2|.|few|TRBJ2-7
CASSPFWGQPFSYEQYF
TGTGCCAGCAGCCCCTTCTGGGGCCAGCCCTTCTCCTACGAGCAGTACTTC
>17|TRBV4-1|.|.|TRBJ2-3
CASSHTGAGRSTDTQYF
TGCGCCAGCAGCCACACTGGTGCGGGCAGAAGCACAGATACGCAGTATTTT
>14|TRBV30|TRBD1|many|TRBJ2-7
CAWKGQATVYEQYF
TGTGCCTGGAAAGGACAGGCGACCGTATACGAGCAGTACTTC
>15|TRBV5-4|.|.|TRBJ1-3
CASSWGQNSGNTIYF
TGTGCCAGCAGCTGGGGGCAGAACTCTGGAAACACCATATATTTT
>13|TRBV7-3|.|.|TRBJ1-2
CASSQSGFYGYTF
TGTGCCAGCAGCCAATCGGGATTTTATGGCTACACCTTC
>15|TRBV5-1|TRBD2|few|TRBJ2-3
CASSVAGGTTDTQYF
TGCGCCAGCAGCGTAGCGGGGGGGACCACAGATACGCAGTATTTT
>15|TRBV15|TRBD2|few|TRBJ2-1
CATSSTGAGRDEQFF
TGTGCCACCAGCTCTACGGGAGCGGGGAGGGATGAGCAGTTCTTC
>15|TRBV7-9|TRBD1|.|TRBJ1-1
CASSLVTGKNTEAFF
TGTGCCAGCAGCTTAGTGACAGGGAAGAACACTGAAGCTTTCTTT